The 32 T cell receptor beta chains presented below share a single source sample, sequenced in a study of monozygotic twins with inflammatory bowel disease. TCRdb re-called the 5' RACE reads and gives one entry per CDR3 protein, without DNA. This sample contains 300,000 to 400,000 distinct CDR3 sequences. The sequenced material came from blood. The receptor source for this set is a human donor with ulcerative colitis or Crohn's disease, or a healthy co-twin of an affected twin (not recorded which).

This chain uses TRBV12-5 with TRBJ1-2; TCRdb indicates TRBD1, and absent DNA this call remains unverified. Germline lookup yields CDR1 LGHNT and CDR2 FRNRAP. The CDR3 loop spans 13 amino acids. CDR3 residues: CASGKQGMFGYTF.

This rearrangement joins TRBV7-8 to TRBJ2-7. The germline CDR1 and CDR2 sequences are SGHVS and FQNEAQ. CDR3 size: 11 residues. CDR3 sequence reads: CASSLGFGEYF. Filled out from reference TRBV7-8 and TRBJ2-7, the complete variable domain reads GAGVSQSPRYKVAKRGQDVALRCDPISGHVSLFWYQQALGQGPEFLTYFQNEAQLDKSGLPSDRFFAERPEGSVSTLKIQRTQQEDSAVYLCASSLGFGEYFGPGTRLTVT.

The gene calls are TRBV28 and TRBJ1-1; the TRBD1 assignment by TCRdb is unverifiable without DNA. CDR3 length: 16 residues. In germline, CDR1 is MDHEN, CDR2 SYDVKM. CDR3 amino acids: CATLSLGTEENTEAFF.

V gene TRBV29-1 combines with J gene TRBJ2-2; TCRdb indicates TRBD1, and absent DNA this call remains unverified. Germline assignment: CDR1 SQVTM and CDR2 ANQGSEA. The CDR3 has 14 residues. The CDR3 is CSADRGQNTGELFF.

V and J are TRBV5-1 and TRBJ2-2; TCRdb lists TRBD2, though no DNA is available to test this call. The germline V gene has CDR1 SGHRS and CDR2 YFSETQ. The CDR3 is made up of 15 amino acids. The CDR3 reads CASKLGTSNTGELFF.

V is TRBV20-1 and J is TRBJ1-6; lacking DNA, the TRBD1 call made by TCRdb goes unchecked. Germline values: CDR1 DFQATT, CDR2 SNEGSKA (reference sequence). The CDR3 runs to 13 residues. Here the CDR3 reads CSARRDRDSPLHF.

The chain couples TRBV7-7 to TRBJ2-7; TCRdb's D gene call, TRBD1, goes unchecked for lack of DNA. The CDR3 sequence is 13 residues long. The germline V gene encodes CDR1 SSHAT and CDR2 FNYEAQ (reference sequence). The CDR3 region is CASSSDRGNEQYF.

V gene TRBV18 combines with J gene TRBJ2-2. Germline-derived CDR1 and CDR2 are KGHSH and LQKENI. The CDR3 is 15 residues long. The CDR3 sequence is CASSPSLHGTGELFF.

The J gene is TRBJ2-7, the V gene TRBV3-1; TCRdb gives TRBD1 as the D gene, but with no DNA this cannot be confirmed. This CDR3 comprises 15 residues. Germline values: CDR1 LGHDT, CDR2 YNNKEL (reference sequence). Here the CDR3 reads CASSQAYRGGDEQYF.

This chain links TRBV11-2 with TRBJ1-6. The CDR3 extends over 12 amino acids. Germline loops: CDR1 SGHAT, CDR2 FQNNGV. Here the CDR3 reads CASSFSAERFRF.

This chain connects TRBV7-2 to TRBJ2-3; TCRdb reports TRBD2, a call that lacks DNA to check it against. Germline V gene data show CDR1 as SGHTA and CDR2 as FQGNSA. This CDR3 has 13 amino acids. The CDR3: CASSLTSGDTQYF.

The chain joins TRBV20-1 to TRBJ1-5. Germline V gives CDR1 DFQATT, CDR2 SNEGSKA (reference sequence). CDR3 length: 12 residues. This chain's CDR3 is CSASTGVQPQHF.

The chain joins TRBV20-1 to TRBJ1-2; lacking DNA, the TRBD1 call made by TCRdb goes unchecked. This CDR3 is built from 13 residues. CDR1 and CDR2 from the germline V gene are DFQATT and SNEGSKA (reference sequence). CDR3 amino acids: CSATTPGQSGYTF.

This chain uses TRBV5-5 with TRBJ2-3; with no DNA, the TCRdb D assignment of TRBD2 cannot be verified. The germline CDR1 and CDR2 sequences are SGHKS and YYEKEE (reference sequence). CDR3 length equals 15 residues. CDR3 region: CASSFVAGSTDTQYF.

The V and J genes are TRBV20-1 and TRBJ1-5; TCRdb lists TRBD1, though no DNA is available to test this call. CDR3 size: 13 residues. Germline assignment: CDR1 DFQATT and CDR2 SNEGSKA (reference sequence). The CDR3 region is CSAPGQWDQPQHF.

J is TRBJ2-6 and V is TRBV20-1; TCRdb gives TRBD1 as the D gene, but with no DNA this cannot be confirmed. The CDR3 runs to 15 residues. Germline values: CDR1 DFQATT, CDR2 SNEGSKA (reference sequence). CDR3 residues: CSAIPTLSGANVLTF.

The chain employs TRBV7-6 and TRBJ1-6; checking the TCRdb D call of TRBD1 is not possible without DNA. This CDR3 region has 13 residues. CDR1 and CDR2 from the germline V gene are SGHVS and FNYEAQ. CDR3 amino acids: CASSSGVNSPLHF.

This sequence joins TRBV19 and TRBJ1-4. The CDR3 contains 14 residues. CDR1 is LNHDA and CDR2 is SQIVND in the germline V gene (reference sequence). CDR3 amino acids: CASSIGYTLEKLFF.

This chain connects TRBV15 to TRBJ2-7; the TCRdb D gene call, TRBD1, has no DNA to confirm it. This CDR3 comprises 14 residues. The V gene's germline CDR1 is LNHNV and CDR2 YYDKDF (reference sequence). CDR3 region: CATSTAGHPYEQYF.

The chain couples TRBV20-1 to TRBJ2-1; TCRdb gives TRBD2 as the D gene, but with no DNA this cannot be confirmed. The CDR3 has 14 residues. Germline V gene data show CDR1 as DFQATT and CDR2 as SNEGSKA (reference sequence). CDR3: CSAPTSGGAGEQFF.

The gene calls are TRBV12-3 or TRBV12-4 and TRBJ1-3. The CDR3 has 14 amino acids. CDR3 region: CASSPLGSGNTIYF.

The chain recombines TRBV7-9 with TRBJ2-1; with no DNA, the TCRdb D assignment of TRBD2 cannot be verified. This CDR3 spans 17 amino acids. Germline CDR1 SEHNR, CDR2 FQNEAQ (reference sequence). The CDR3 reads CASSPRIADSSYNEQFF. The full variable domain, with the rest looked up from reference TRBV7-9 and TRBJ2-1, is DTGVSQNPRHKITKRGQNVTFRCDPISEHNRLYWYRQTLGQGPEFLTYFQNEAQLEKSRLLSDRFSAERPKGSFSTLEIQRTEQGDSAMYLCASSPRIADSSYNEQFFGPGTRLTVL.

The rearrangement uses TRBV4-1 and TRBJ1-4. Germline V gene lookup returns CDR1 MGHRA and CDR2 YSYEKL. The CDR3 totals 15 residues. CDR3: CASSQDHVANEKLFF.

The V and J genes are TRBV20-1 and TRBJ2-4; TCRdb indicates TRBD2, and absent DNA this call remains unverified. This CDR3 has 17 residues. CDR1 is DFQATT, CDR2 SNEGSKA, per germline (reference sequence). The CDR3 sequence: CSARVLAGEGAKNIQYF.

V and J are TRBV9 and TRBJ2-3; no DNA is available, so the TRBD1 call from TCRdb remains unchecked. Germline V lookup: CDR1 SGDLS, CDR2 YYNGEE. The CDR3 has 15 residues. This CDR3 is CASSVGPGVEDTQYF.

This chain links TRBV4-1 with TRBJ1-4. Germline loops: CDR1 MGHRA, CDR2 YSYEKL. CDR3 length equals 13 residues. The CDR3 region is CASSQVPNEKLFF.

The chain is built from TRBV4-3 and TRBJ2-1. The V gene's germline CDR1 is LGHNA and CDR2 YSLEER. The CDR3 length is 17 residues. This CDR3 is CASSQDIVLGYYNEQFF.

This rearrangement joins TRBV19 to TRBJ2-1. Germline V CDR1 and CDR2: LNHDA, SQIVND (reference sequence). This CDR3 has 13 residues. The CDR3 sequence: CVSSPSSYNEQFF.

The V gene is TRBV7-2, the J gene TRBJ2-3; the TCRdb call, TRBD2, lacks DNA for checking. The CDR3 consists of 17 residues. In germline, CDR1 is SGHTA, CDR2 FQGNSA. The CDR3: CASSTRLAGDGTDTQYF. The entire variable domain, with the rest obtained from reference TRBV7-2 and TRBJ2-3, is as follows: GAGVSQSPSNKVTEKGKDVELRCDPISGHTALYWYRQSLGQGLEFLIYFQGNSAPDKSGLPSDRFSAERTGGSVSTLTIQRTQQEDSAVYLCASSTRLAGDGTDTQYFGPGTRLTVL.

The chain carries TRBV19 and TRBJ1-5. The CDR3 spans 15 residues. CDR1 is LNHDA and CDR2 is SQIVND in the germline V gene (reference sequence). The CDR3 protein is CASSIDLQGDQPQHF.

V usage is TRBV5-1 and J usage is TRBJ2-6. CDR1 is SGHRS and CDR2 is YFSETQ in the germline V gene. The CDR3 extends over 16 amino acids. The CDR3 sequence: CASSLDRNTGANVLTF. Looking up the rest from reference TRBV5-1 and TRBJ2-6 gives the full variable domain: KAGVTQTPRYLIKTRGQQVTLSCSPISGHRSVSWYQQTPGQGLQFLFEYFSETQRNKGNFPGRFSGRQFSNSRSEMNVSTLELGDSALYLCASSLDRNTGANVLTFGAGSRLTVL.

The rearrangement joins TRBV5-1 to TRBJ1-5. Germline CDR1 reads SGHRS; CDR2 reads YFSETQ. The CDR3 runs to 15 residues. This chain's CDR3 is CASSLGITENQPQHF.